This TCR beta chain was captured by sequencing in a study of blood T cell repertoires in COVID-19. Study in general: Researchers got acute and convalescent COVID-19 samples from the United States, Italy and Spain. T cells, B-cell-depleted T cells, or PBMCs provided the cDNA or gDNA that served as material.

Per the germline V gene, CDR1 is WNHNN and CDR2 is SYGVQD (reference sequence). This CDR3 has 15 amino acids. J lost 3 bases, V lost 2 bases, and 2 bases had no gene match. The sample holds a few counts of this clone. Authors' processing steps: Scientists estimated how many nucleated cells there were by amplifying reference gene primers. Produced via immunoSEQ multiplex PCR; TCRdb's table is partial and in-frame only. V, J and clone size reflect that table, while D and trimming were determined from the DNA. Here the sample spans tens of thousands of clones, 89% being singletons. The receptor was isolated from a man aged 50-60 years with COVID-19, enrolled during active disease. The source material was peripheral blood. This chain joins TRBV10-1 and TRBJ2-2; TRBD2 agrees at 8 bases. The CDR3 DNA is TGCGCCAGCAGTGAGAGCGGGGGCGACACCGGGGAGCTGTTTTTT. Translating gives CASSESGGDTGELFF.